This T cell receptor (beta chain) was captured by sequencing in a study of a mutant IDH1 vaccine in newly diagnosed glioma. With respect to this clone: Its antigen is still unknown.

Repertoires were generated with immunoSEQ multiplex PCR, while TCRdb's copy carries only in-frame clones and drops some. The sample shows roughly 86,000 clones, about 81% of them seen only once. Time point in this sample: week 47, end of study. It was 300 ug of mutant IDH1 20-mer peptide that made up each vaccine dose, given with topical imiquimod. V lost 1 base to trimming and J lost 4 bases; unmatched junction nucleotides: 1. The V gene's germline CDR1 is SEHNR and CDR2 FQNEAQ (reference sequence). This CDR3 has 13 residues. This chain joins TRBV7-9 and TRBJ2-7; 7 nucleotides agree with TRBD2. The clonotype comes from a man aged 35 to 55 with glioma. This sample comprised PBMCs, obtained from a glioma patient whose treatment included an IDH1 peptide vaccine. The DNA for the CDR3 is TGTGCCAGCAGCTTAGTGGGAGGGTACGAGCAGTACTTC. It yields the protein CASSLVGGYEQYF.